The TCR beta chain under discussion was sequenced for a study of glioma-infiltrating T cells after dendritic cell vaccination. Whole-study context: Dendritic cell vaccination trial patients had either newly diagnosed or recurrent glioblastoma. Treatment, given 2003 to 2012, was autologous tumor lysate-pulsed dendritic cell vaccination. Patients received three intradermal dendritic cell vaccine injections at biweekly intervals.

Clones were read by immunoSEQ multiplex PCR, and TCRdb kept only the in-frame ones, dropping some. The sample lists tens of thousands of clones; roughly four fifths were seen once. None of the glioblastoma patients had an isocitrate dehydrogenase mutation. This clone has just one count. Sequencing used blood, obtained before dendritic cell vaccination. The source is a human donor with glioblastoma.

The CDR3 loop reads CASSPGQPGNTIYF. The DNA for the CDR3 is TGCGCCAGCAGTCCTGGACAGCCTGGAAACACCATATATTTT. The chain uses TRBV10-2 and TRBJ1-3, with a tentative D call TRBD1 (6 bases). Trimming took 5 bases from V and 2 from J, leaving 10 bases between them. CDR1 and CDR2 from the germline V gene are WSHSY and SAAADI. This CDR3 is built from 14 residues.